The 22 T cell receptor beta chains in this list originate from one sample, sequenced in a study of TIL therapy for anti-PD-1-resistant metastatic lung cancer. Time point described: pre-treatment sample, taken before nivolumab and TIL therapy. The libraries were made with immunoSEQ v3. Sequencing was performed with immunoSEQ multiplex PCR; in TCRdb, only in-frame clones are kept and a portion is missing. Altogether some 37,000 clones are present, around four fifths being singletons, with the ten largest covering roughly 6.1%. The sequenced sample was blood, obtained at baseline. The receptors shown here come from a person aged 25-79 years with non-small cell lung cancer.

This clone occurred once. The chain is built from TRBV30 and TRBJ2-2; 7 nucleotides align to TRBD2. This CDR3 comprises 14 residues. CDR1 and CDR2 (germline): GTSNPN, SVGIG (reference sequence). V was pared by 4 bases and J by 6 bases, with 8 bases of the junction left unmatched. Here the CDR3 reads CAWMDGRPSGELFF. The CDR3 nucleotides are TGTGCCTGGATGGACGGGAGGCCATCCGGGGAGCTGTTTTTT.

The gene calls are TRBV7-3 and TRBJ1-1; TRBD1 matches at 10 bases. CDR3 length: 15 residues. In germline, CDR1 is SGHTA, CDR2 FQGTGA. V lost 5 bases, J lost 4 bases, and 7 bases stayed unmatched. In DNA, the CDR3 is TGTGCCAGCAGCCGGGCCGGGACAGGGGCCACTGAAGCTTTCTTT. Protein sequence: CASSRAGTGATEAFF.

This chain links TRBV18 with TRBJ2-3, with a possible D match to TRBD2 (6 bases). The CDR3 totals 16 residues. V dropped 4 bases and J dropped 1 base, with 15 bases sitting between them. CDR1 is KGHSH and CDR2 is LQKENI in the germline V gene. For the CDR3, the DNA is TGTGCCAGCTCACAAATCCGGGGACTTGGCACAGATACGCAGTATTTT. It translates to CASSQIRGLGTDTQYF.

This rearrangement joins TRBV19 to TRBJ2-1; 9 bases are a match to TRBD2. V shed 6 bases, J shed 12 bases, and the junction held 3 bases outside the gene matches. The CDR3 consists of 11 residues. CDR1 and CDR2 (germline): LNHDA, SQIVND (reference sequence). The CDR3 DNA is TGTGCCAGTAGAGCGGGGGGTTGGCAGTTCTTC. Translating it yields CASRAGGWQFF.

This rearrangement joins TRBV6-1 to TRBJ1-3; TRBD1 is a possible D gene (6 bases). This CDR3 comprises 14 residues. CDR1 MNHNS and CDR2 SASEGT come from the germline V gene. V was pared by 7 bases and J by 2 bases, with 12 bases between. CDR3 loop: CASTFRGTGNTIYF. In nucleotides, the CDR3 is TGTGCCAGCACCTTTAGGGGGACTGGAAACACCATATATTTT.

This clone was counted a single time. The chain combines TRBV19 with TRBJ1-5, with D maybe TRBD1 (5 bases). In germline, CDR1 is LNHDA, CDR2 SQIVND (reference sequence). The V end was cut by 3 bases, the J end by 6 bases, with 12 bases between. The CDR3 sequence is 14 residues long. In DNA, the CDR3 is TGTGCCAGTAGTATCGCGGGGGGGGTTCAGCCCCAGCATTTT. It is translated as CASSIAGGVQPQHF.

The J gene is TRBJ2-7, the V gene TRBV6-6, with D possibly TRBD1 on 6 matching bases. The CDR3 sequence is 12 residues long. Trimming pared 10 bases from V and 5 bases from J, leaving 15 bases between. Germline V gene lookup returns CDR1 MNHNY and CDR2 SVGAGI (reference sequence). CDR3 coding DNA: TGTGCCACCGGGACATTGCTGAACGAGCAGTACTTC. Amino acids: CATGTLLNEQYF.

V gene TRBV7-8 combines with J gene TRBJ1-2; 8 bases fit TRBD1. The CDR3 is 12 residues long. Germline-derived CDR1 and CDR2 are SGHVS and FQNEAQ. With 4 bases clipped from V and 8 bases from J, the junction kept 3 bases outside the gene matches. CDR3 DNA sequence: TGTGCCAGCAGCTCGGACAGGGAAGGCTACACCTTC. This gives the protein CASSSDREGYTF.

The J gene is TRBJ2-3, the V gene TRBV7-9; no definite D call. Germline V gene lookup returns CDR1 SEHNR and CDR2 FQNEAQ (reference sequence). The V and J ends lost 2 bases and 0 bases respectively, with 9 bases between them. The CDR3 covers 15 residues. In nucleotides, the CDR3 is TGTGCCAGCAGCTTACGATCACGGAGCACAGATACGCAGTATTTT. It yields the protein CASSLRSRSTDTQYF. The full variable domain, rest sourced from reference TRBV7-9 and TRBJ2-3, is DTGVSQNPRHKITKRGQNVTFRCDPISEHNRLYWYRQTLGQGPEFLTYFQNEAQLEKSRLLSDRFSAERPKGSFSTLEIQRTEQGDSAMYLCASSLRSRSTDTQYFGPGTRLTVL.

The rearrangement uses TRBV7-2 and TRBJ2-7; TRBD1 agrees at 10 bases. V was pared by 5 bases and J by 4 bases, with 11 bases of the junction left unmatched. CDR1 and CDR2 from the germline V gene are SGHTA and FQGNSA. The CDR3 loop spans 16 amino acids. CDR3 DNA: TGTGCCAGCAGCCTAATGGGACAGGGGCTATCGTACGAGCAGTACTTC. It translates to CASSLMGQGLSYEQYF.

CDR3 bases: TGCGCCAGCAGCCCGCGGGGGGGGTCCCCCGGGGAGCTGTTTTTT. Its translation is CASSPRGGSPGELFF. The rearrangement links TRBV5-1 to TRBJ2-2; 9 bases are a match to TRBD2. This CDR3 spans 15 amino acids. Germline CDR1 reads SGHRS; CDR2 reads YFSETQ. J gave up 6 bases and V 4 bases, and 7 bases lay outside the gene matches. The full variable domain, completed using reference TRBV5-1 and TRBJ2-2, is KAGVTQTPRYLIKTRGQQVTLSCSPISGHRSVSWYQQTPGQGLQFLFEYFSETQRNKGNFPGRFSGRQFSNSRSEMNVSTLELGDSALYLCASSPRGGSPGELFFGEGSRLTVL.

This sequence joins TRBV19 and TRBJ2-3; no clear D gene. CDR1 and CDR2 (germline): LNHDA, SQIVND (reference sequence). Trimming took 4 bases from V and 6 from J, leaving 8 bases between them. The CDR3 sequence is 12 residues long. CDR3 region: CASSTAWDTQYF. Written as DNA, the CDR3 is TGTGCCAGTAGTACGGCCTGGGATACGCAGTATTTT.

The gene calls are TRBV6-5 and TRBJ2-7, with a possible D match to TRBD2 (6 bases). This CDR3 is built from 15 residues. Trimming cost V 6 bases and J 4 bases, with 19 bases left between them. CDR1 is MNHEY, CDR2 SVGAGI, per germline. For the CDR3, the DNA is TGTGCCAGCAGGCGGGGCGGAGAATACCGTTACGAGCAGTACTTC. This gives the protein CASRRGGEYRYEQYF.

V gene TRBV4-3 combines with J gene TRBJ2-3; D might be TRBD1 (6 bases). The germline V gene has CDR1 LGHNA and CDR2 YSLEER. V was trimmed by 4 bases and J by 5 bases, leaving 13 bases between them. The CDR3 length is 14 residues. The CDR3 DNA reads TGCGCCAGCAGCCTTGCGACAGGAGGAGATACGCAGTATTTT. This codes for CASSLATGGDTQYF.

This rearrangement joins TRBV7-2 to TRBJ1-4, with D uncertain. The germline V gene has CDR1 SGHTA and CDR2 FQGNSA. This CDR3 has 12 residues. The ends were cut back, 1 base at V and 8 bases at J, with 5 bases in the middle. CDR3: CASSLGVEKLFF. The CDR3 DNA follows: TGTGCCAGCAGCTTAGGTGTCGAAAAACTGTTTTTT.

The chain carries TRBV19 and TRBJ1-2; D call uncertain. There are 10 residues in the CDR3. Per germline, CDR1 LNHDA and CDR2 SQIVND (reference sequence). V lost 11 bases, J lost 6 bases, and 10 bases lay in between. As DNA, the CDR3 is TGTGCCTCCTCGGGTCATGGCTACACCTTC. This sequence encodes CASSGHGYTF. Variable domain in full (rest from reference TRBV19 and TRBJ1-2): DGGITQSPKYLFRKEGQNVTLSCEQNLNHDAMYWYRQDPGQGLRLIYYSQIVNDFQKGDIAEGYSVSREKKESFPLTVTSAQKNPTAFYLCASSGHGYTFGSGTRLTVV.

The chain couples TRBV2 to TRBJ2-7; D possibly corresponds to TRBD1 (6 bases). The CDR3 covers 13 residues. V was pared by 3 bases and J by 3 bases, with 9 bases between. Germline-derived CDR1 and CDR2 are SNHLY and FYNNEI. CDR3 sequence reads: CASSERTDYEQYF. In DNA form, the CDR3 reads TGTGCCAGCAGTGAGAGGACAGACTACGAGCAGTACTTC.

This rearrangement joins TRBV27 to TRBJ2-2, with 8 bases lining up with TRBD2. Per the germline V gene, CDR1 is MNHEY and CDR2 is SMNVEV (reference sequence). V lost 6 bases and J lost 7; bases outside the gene matches: 13. The CDR3 contains 16 residues. The DNA of the CDR3 is TGTGCCAGCAGCCGCCTGGGACTAGATTTCTTCGGGGAGCTGTTTTTT. It codes for CASSRLGLDFFGELFF.

The V call is TRBV7-3, the J call TRBJ2-1; possible D gene TRBD1, 6 bases. The germline V and J ends were trimmed by 5 bases and 10 bases, with 12 bases remaining between them. CDR1 is SGHTA, CDR2 FQGTGA, per germline. The CDR3 is 12 residues long. The CDR3 nucleotides are TGTGCCAGCAGCCTTGGGGGCAAGGAGCAGTTCTTC. Its protein product is CASSLGGKEQFF. The whole variable domain, filled in from reference TRBV7-3 and TRBJ2-1, reads GAGVSQTPSNKVTEKGKYVELRCDPISGHTALYWYRQSLGQGPEFLIYFQGTGAADDSGLPNDRFFAVRPEGSVSTLKIQRTERGDSAVYLCASSLGGKEQFFGPGTRLTVL.

The chain uses TRBV28 and TRBJ2-7, with 7 bases that match TRBD2. This CDR3 has 15 amino acids. Trimming at V came to 1 base and at J to 4 bases, leaving 7 bases not matched to a gene. Germline assignment: CDR1 MDHEN and CDR2 SYDVKM. Here the CDR3 reads CASSLSGGGKYEQYF. The CDR3 nucleotides are TGTGCCAGCAGTTTATCTGGGGGGGGGAAGTACGAGCAGTACTTC.

The rearrangement joins TRBV9 to TRBJ2-7, with D uncertain. Germline V lookup: CDR1 SGDLS, CDR2 YYNGEE. V lost 3 bases and J lost 4, with 14 bases in between. The CDR3 contains 14 residues. The DNA of the CDR3 is TGTGCCAGCAGCGAGGCGGCTACCGGATACGAGCAGTACTTC. Its protein is CASSEAATGYEQYF.

The V call is TRBV10-3, the J call TRBJ1-1; 11 bases are a match to TRBD1. This CDR3 region has 13 residues. V lost 6 bases and J lost 4; bases outside the gene matches: 1. The germline V gene encodes CDR1 ENHRY and CDR2 SYGVKD. The CDR3 region is CAIRGTGGTEAFF. The CDR3 DNA sequence: TGTGCCATCAGGGGGACAGGGGGCACTGAAGCTTTCTTT.